The clone carrying this T cell receptor beta chain appeared a few times. This sample was taken from a study of regulatory T cells in long-lasting Graves disease. The time point was: newly diagnosed GD, antithyroid drugs for less than 3 months. RNA isolated from PBMCs was used to make the TCR library. With iRepertoire HTBI primers and Arm-PCR of CDR3 regions, TCR beta libraries were built. MiXCR, run by TCRdb on the multiplex PCR reads, gives a single entry per CDR3 protein. This sample carries under 450,000 distinct CDR3 sequences, about 17% of them seen once, and the ten largest clones take just over 20%. These sequences were also reported in another study, on T cells in Graves' hyperthyroidism and ophthalmopathy.

The receptor was isolated from a woman aged 18-30 years with Graves disease. This specimen consisted of peripheral blood mononuclear cells (PBMCs), obtained at new diagnosis, from a patient treated with antithyroid drugs.

As DNA, the CDR3 is TGTGCCTGGAGACACACAGGGGAAAAACTGTTTTTT. Translated: CAWRHTGEKLFF. The rearrangement joins TRBV30 to TRBJ1-4, with D possibly being TRBD1 (6 bases). The germline V gene has CDR1 GTSNPN and CDR2 SVGIG (reference sequence). This CDR3 spans 12 amino acids. V dropped 3 bases and J dropped 8 bases, with 10 bases sitting between them.